This TCR beta chain was recorded in a study of blood T cells in healthy people across ages. This CDR3 has 14 amino acids. Germline V gives CDR1 MNHNY, CDR2 SVGAGI (reference sequence). Primers used in a second PCR of about 6 to 11 cycles were a sample-barcoded 5' primer and a J-beta primer mix. TCRdb independently ran MiXCR on the 5' RACE reads; one entry per CDR3 protein. The table shows about 640,000 distinct CDR3 sequences, with under 65% occurring only once. This clonotype was seen a few times. The rearrangement links TRBV6-6 to TRBJ2-5; 7 positions match TRBD1. The end of the DNA aligns better with TRBJ2-7, so the J call may be wrong. This clonotype was sampled from a man aged 55 to 69 in good health. Material for sequencing was blood. The CDR3 nucleotides are TGTGCCAGCAGTCAACCCGGAACAGGGGCCGAGCAGTACTTC. This sequence encodes CASSQPGTGAEQYF.